This section outlines one T cell receptor (beta chain) sequence together with its context. This clonotype occurred many times. No antigen is known for it. One base away there is no much larger clone; base qualities are not given. This specimen comes from a study of T cell repertoires in cytomegalovirus infection (dated by TCRdb to the late 2010s). Background on the whole study: Donor HLA type was relevant to the analysis, because carriage of CMV infection together with the matching HLA type was indicated by public TCR beta signatures.

Instrument used: Illumina HiSeq 1500. TCRdb redid the processing of the public reads, applying fastp at Q25 and MiXCR, and retained in-frame beta chains. Each CDR3 protein appears once, grouped with its most common genes and DNA. This sample is represented by under 200,000 distinct CDR3 sequences; more than 9% of them were singletons. The biggest ten clones account for about 4.6% of the sample. Trimming takes 0 bases off V and 1 base off J; junction bases not matched to a gene: 4. From its cysteine to its phenylalanine, the CDR3 spans 16 amino acids. Solely the CDR3 DNA is kept, with 48 bases framed from the first base. The germline V gene specifies MNHEY as CDR1 and SVGEGT as CDR2. Summary of the overall study and its limitations: The ex vivo response was dominated by HLA-C-restricted CMV-specific TCR beta clonotypes, and the single most frequent clonotype in two of eight donors was supplied by these HLA-C-restricted clonotypes. In both this cohort and an independent roughly 330-donor cohort, the cumulative frequency of public TCR beta family members distinguished carriers of CMV infection plus the relevant HLA type.

Sequenced: PBMCs. This receptor was taken from a human donor in good health (CMV status not recorded). Some clones in this sample may be carry-over from other donors' samples. The chain uses TRBV6-2 or TRBV6-3 and TRBJ2-3, with 7 central nucleotides matching TRBD2. CDR3 reads: CASSYSSRGGTDTQYF. The nucleotide sequence is given as TGTGCCAGCAGTTACTCTTCTCGGGGGGGCACAGATACGCAGTATTTT.